This T cell receptor (beta chain) was identified during a study of identical twins listed by TCRdb under 2016. Turning to the overall study: To test whether fetal clonotypes persist, the study used deep sequencing on TCR alpha and beta repertoires from monozygotic twins, unrelated adults of various ages, and cord blood. Replicate twin experiments were performed at different times using different library preparation protocols to rule out contamination.

Every donor was a healthy Caucasian. Miltenyi CD45RO+ enrichment and human naive T-cell isolation kits were used to isolate memory (CD45RO+) and naive T cells from PBMC. This clonotype has just a few counts. Its antigen specificity is not known. Base qualities were left out, and no much larger clone turns up one base away. Inclusive of the bounding cysteine and phenylalanine, the CDR3 is 14 residues long. The read is trimmed to its CDR3 DNA, 42 bases read in frame from base 1. The germline V gene gives CDR1 as MNHEY and CDR2 as SVGEGT. The V end gives up 8 bases and the J end 5 bases, leaving 9 bases in the junction not matched to a gene. Overall results and qualifications from the work: Abundant cord blood beta clonotypes carried fewer insertions; young adult naive repertoires showed a weaker similar trend, while memory repertoires showed none. In beta out-of-frame sequences, excess twin sharing was weaker, because having fewer shared sequences lowered the signal-to-noise ratio. Because the same donors could not be followed over many years, conclusions were based on cross-sectional statistical analysis. Compared with coincidental sharing between unrelated individuals, out-of-frame TCR alpha sequences shared between twins had an excess of sequences with low generation probability. In monozygotic twins, out-of-frame TCR alpha sharing was systematically underestimated by recombination models, although the models agreed with sharing between unrelated individuals. Invariant T cells such as MAIT and iNKT could partly confound zero-insertion analyses, though diverse VJ usage argued against this for most clonotypes.

Receptor amplification or capture employed 5' RACE. The reads were generated on an Illumina HiSeq 2000. A universal primer binding site was added through template switching, and the final cDNA carried a unique molecular identifier so that TCR cDNA molecules could be counted accurately. First-strand cDNA for TCR alpha and beta chains was synthesized from specific primers in the conserved constant-segment region. To control for contamination, every cDNA library was double barcoded, receiving both a SMART-Mk sample barcode and Illumina barcodes. TruSeq adapter sequences, together with Illumina sample barcodes, were added in two successive PCR steps. The TCR alpha and beta cDNA libraries were sequenced on the Illumina HiSeq platform using custom primers. The authors processed their data as follows. MiGEC was used to process raw reads and extract unique molecular identifiers, and MiXCR was used to find CDR3 positions. Recombination models were inferred per individual with the repgenHMM and IGoR tools using an EM algorithm. The analysis of shared clonotypes was done with the tcR package in R, with sharing normalized by the product of cloneset sizes. To study raw recombination free of thymic and clonal selection effects, out-of-frame nonproductive sequences were analyzed. Starting from the raw public reads, TCRdb applied fastp trimming at Q25, assembled clones with MiXCR and retained in-frame beta chains. For every CDR3 protein sequence, its rows merge into one entry that carries the most common genes and DNA. TCRdb, not the authors, supplied the V and J calls. The sample profile shows approximately 210,000 distinct CDR3 sequences; around 9.6% of them were found once. The biggest ten clones account for about 5.2% of the sample.

The chain is assembled from TRBV6-2 or TRBV6-3 and TRBJ1-1, with TRBD1 identical over 9 junction bases. This TCR was sampled from a woman younger than 35 in good health. The sequencing input was memory (CD45RO+) T cells sorted from blood. The sample's cell subset or site label, decoded: CD45RO+ enriched T cells. The DNA sequence is as follows: TGTGCCAGCGGCCGCCGGGGGACAGGGACTGAAGCTTTCTTT. This codes for CASGRRGTGTEAFF.